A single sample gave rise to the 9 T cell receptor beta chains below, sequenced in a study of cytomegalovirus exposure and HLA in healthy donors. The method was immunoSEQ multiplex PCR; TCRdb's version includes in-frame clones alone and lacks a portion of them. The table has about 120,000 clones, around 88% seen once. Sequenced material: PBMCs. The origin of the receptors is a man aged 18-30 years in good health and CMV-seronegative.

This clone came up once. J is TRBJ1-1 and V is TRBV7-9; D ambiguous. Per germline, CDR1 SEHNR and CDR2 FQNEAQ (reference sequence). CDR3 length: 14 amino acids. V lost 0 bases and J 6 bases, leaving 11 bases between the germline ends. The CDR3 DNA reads TGTGCCAGCAGCTTAGCGATTGGGAGTCCTGAAGCTTTCTTT. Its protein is CASSLAIGSPEAFF.

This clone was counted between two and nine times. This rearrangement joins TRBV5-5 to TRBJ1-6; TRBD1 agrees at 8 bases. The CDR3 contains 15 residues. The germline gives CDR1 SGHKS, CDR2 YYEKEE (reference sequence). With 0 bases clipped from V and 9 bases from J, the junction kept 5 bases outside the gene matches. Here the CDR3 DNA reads TGTGCCAGCAGCTTGGAGGACAGGGCGCCTTCACCCCTCCACTTT. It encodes CASSLEDRAPSPLHF.

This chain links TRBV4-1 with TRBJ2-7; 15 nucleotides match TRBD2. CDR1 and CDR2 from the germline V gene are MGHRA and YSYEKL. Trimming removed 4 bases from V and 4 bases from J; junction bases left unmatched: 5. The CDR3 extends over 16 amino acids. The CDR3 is CASSRAGLAGGYEQYF. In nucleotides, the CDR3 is TGCGCCAGCAGCCGAGCGGGACTAGCGGGGGGTTACGAGCAGTACTTC.

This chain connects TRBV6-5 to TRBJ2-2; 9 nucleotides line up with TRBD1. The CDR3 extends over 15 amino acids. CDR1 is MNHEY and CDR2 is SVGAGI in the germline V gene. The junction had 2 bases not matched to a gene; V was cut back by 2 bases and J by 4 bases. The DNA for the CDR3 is TGTGCCAGCAGTTACGACAGGGGGAGCACCGGGGAGCTGTTTTTT. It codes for CASSYDRGSTGELFF.

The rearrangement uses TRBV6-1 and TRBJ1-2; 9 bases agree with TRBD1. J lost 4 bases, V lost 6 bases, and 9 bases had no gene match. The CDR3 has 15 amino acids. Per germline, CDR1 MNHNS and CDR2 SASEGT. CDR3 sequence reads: CASRGTPGQGYGYTF. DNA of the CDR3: TGTGCCAGCAGGGGAACACCGGGACAGGGCTATGGCTACACCTTC.

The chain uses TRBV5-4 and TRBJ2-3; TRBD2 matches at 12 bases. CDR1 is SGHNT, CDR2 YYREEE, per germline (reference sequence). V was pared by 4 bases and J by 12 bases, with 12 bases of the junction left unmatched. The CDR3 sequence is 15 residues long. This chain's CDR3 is CASSLTSGGAPIQYF. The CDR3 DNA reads TGTGCCAGCAGCCTGACTAGCGGGGGAGCTCCTATCCAGTATTTT.

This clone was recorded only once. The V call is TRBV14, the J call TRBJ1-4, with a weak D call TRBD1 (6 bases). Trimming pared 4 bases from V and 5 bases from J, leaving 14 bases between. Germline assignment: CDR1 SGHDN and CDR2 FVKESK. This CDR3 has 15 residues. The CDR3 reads CASSPNQGLNEKLFF. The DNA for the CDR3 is TGTGCCAGCAGCCCAAATCAGGGGTTGAATGAAAAACTGTTTTTT.

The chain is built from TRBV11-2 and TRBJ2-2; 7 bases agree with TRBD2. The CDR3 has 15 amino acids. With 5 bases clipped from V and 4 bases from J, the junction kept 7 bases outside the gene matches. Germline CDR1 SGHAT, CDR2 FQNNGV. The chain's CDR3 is CASSPLAETTGELFF. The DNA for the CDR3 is TGTGCCAGCAGCCCCCTAGCGGAGACCACCGGGGAGCTGTTTTTT.

This CDR3 reads CAWETGANYPSGNTIYF. As DNA, the CDR3 is TGTGCCTGGGAGACAGGGGCCAATTACCCCTCTGGAAACACCATATATTTT. V and J are TRBV30 and TRBJ1-3, with TRBD1 matching 8 bases. With 5 bases clipped from V and 0 bases from J, the junction kept 12 bases outside the gene matches. Germline V gene sequence: CDR1 GTSNPN, CDR2 SVGIG (reference sequence). CDR3 length equals 17 residues.